A selection of T cell receptor beta chains follows, all from one sample in a study of blood T cell repertoires in COVID-19. Assay used: immunoSEQ multiplex PCR; TCRdb lists only in-frame clones, some missing. The top ten clones hold 6.9% of a sample with 51,000 or so clones, around 81% of them seen once. The sequencing sample was made of peripheral blood. The receptors come from a man in his 70s with active COVID-19. Each CDR3 is given with its conserved first and last residue. D genes are given only for firm matches. The size of a clone is reported for some rows only, either as once, few or many, or as a class for expanded clones.

cdr3_length j_call clone_size d_call v_call cdr3_nt cdr3_aa
12 TRBJ1-4 . . TRBV30 TGTGCCTCGCGGGCTAAGCGGGAAAAACTGTTTTTT CASRAKREKLFF
15 TRBJ2-5 . TRBD1 TRBV6-5 TGTGCCAGCAGACTCGGACAGGGGCCTCAAGAGACCCAGTACTTC CASRLGQGPQETQYF
14 TRBJ2-2 . . TRBV6-5 TGTGCCAGCAGCGTTACCGGGGGAGCCGGGGAGCTGTTTTTT CASSVTGGAGELFF
15 TRBJ2-3 . . TRBV7-2 TGTGCCAGCAGCTTAAGAACAGCTAGCACAGATACGCAGTATTTT CASSLRTASTDTQYF
14 TRBJ2-2 . . TRBV11-3 TGTGCCAGCAGCCCTCTCTCGAACACCGGGGAGCTGTTTTTT CASSPLSNTGELFF
18 TRBJ1-1 . . TRBV4-1 TGCGCCAGCAGCCAAGATCTCGGCAGGGCGAAGTTGGACACTGAAGCTTTCTTT CASSQDLGRAKLDTEAFF
15 TRBJ2-1 once TRBD1 TRBV29-1 TGCAGCGTACTTGGCCCCGGACAGGGCCACAATGAGCAGTTCTTC CSVLGPGQGHNEQFF
13 TRBJ2-7 . TRBD1 TRBV10-3 TGTGCCACCCAACAGGGGGCCCCTTACGAGCAGTACTTC CATQQGAPYEQYF
18 TRBJ2-1 . TRBD1 TRBV19 TGTGCCAGCACCGACGCCGGGACAGGGCTCGTACAATCAGGTGAGCAGTTCTTC CASTDAGTGLVQSGEQFF
15 TRBJ1-1 . . TRBV9 TGTGCCAGCAGCGTAGGGCAGGGCGTGGACACTGAAGCTTTCTTT CASSVGQGVDTEAFF
16 TRBJ1-5 once . TRBV7-8 TGTGCCAGCAGCTTAGGGTTGTCCAGGGGAGTTCAGCCCCAGCATTTT CASSLGLSRGVQPQHF
18 TRBJ2-1 . TRBD2 TRBV9 TGTGCCAGCAGCGTAGGAATTAGCGGGGGCAGCTCCTACAATGAGCAGTTCTTC CASSVGISGGSSYNEQFF
17 TRBJ2-1 medium-sized TRBD2 TRBV2 TGTGCCAGCAGTCTCAGGACTAGCGGGGGAAAGGGGAATGAGCAGTTCTTC CASSLRTSGGKGNEQFF
13 TRBJ2-1 . TRBD2 TRBV12-3/TRBV12-4 TGTGCCAGCAGTATGCGGGGGGACAATGAGCAGTTCTTC CASSMRGDNEQFF
16 TRBJ1-1 . TRBD1 TRBV19 TGTGCCAGTAATACAAACTGGGCAGGGGGAAACACTGAAGCTTTCTTT CASNTNWAGGNTEAFF
15 TRBJ2-2 . . TRBV5-1 TGCGCCAGCAGTACGACACAAACGGGGACCGGGGAGCTGTTTTTT CASSTTQTGTGELFF
13 TRBJ1-5 . TRBD1 TRBV2 TGTGCCAGCAGGCGGGACAGAGATCAGCCCCAGCATTTT CASRRDRDQPQHF
18 TRBJ2-3 medium-sized . TRBV6-2/TRBV6-3 TGTGCCAGCAGTTTTGGAGTCAGAGGGGGGGGGTTCACAGATACGCAGTATTTT CASSFGVRGGGFTDTQYF
14 TRBJ1-6 . . TRBV19 TGTGCCAGTAGTATGCAGGGCGGCGGTTCACCCCTCCACTTT CASSMQGGGSPLHF
14 TRBJ2-3 . . TRBV7-2 TGTGCCAGCAGCTCCTCACGAGGGGGTAATACGCAGTATTTT CASSSSRGGNTQYF
13 TRBJ1-2 . . TRBV6-5 TGTGCTACAGGGAGGGGAAGGAAGGATGGCTACACCTTC CATGRGRKDGYTF
14 TRBJ1-1 . . TRBV3-1/TRBV3-2 TGTGCCAGCAGCCATCCCCAACAGGGTCCGGGAGCTTTCTTT CASSHPQQGPGAFF
15 TRBJ2-7 . . TRBV20-1 TGCAGTGCTAGTCCCCAGGATAGCGCAACCTACGAGCAGTACTTC CSASPQDSATYEQYF
14 TRBJ2-7 . TRBD2 TRBV5-4 TGTGCCAGCAGCTCCACGGGAGGGGGTTACGAGCAGTACTTC CASSSTGGGYEQYF
15 TRBJ2-5 . . TRBV4-3 TGCGCCAGCAGCCAAGTGTTGTTCGGGGAAGAGACCCAGTACTTC CASSQVLFGEETQYF
18 TRBJ2-1 . TRBD1 TRBV4-2 TGTGCCAGCAGCCAATACCATAGACAGGGGAGCTCCTACAATGAGCAGTTCTTC CASSQYHRQGSSYNEQFF
15 TRBJ2-1 . TRBD1 TRBV6-2/TRBV6-3 TGTGCCAGCAGTTACCTTGGACAGGGGGGCGGTGAGCAGTTCTTC CASSYLGQGGGEQFF